What follows are 5 T cell receptor beta chains derived from one specimen sequenced in a study of OX40 agonist ivuxolimab in advanced cancers. Using immunoSEQ multiplex PCR, the repertoire was profiled, and TCRdb retains in-frame clones only, with some absent. The sample consists of around 26,000 clones, approximately 85% of them appearing once. Here the sequenced sample was CD4+ or CD8+ T cells sorted from blood, taken in a trial of the OX40 agonist ivuxolimab. The origin of the receptors is an adult with an advanced solid tumor such as melanoma, head and neck, liver or kidney cancer.

The rearrangement uses TRBV2 and TRBJ2-7; unclear D gene. The V and J ends lost 1 base and 4 bases respectively, with 5 bases between them. The CDR3 has 12 residues. Germline lookup yields CDR1 SNHLY and CDR2 FYNNEI. The DNA for the CDR3 is TGTGCCAGCAGTGAAGTTTCATACGAGCAGTACTTC. This encodes CASSEVSYEQYF.

This chain connects TRBV10-3 to TRBJ2-3; the match to TRBD2 covers 11 bases. The CDR3 totals 16 residues. V dropped 2 bases and J dropped 4; count of bases not matched to a gene: 5. Germline V gene data show CDR1 as ENHRY and CDR2 as SYGVKD. In DNA form, the CDR3 reads TGTGCCATCAGTGAGCTCACTAGCGGGAGCGCAGATACGCAGTATTTT. Translation gives CAISELTSGSADTQYF.

Only one count was recorded for this clone. The DNA of the CDR3 is TGTGCCATCGCCCAGGGGCCGGACACTGAAGCTTTCTTT. This encodes CAIAQGPDTEAFF. The J gene is TRBJ1-1, the V gene TRBV10-3, with D possibly matching TRBD1 (6 bases). The CDR3 totals 13 residues. In germline, CDR1 is ENHRY, CDR2 SYGVKD. V lost 8 bases to trimming and J lost 3 bases, with 13 bases between them.

This chain connects TRBV28 to TRBJ2-7, with 9 bases identical to TRBD1. CDR3 length equals 13 residues. V lost 5 bases to trimming and J lost 6 bases; unmatched junction nucleotides: 5. CDR1 and CDR2 from the germline V gene are MDHEN and SYDVKM. CDR3 sequence (DNA): TGTGCCAGCAGTGGGGACAGGGCAAGCGAGCAGTACTTC. Its translation is CASSGDRASEQYF.

Regarding this clone: Other DNA sequences in this sample translate to the same CDR3. The chain is built from TRBV19 and TRBJ2-1, with D unclear. The germline V gene has CDR1 LNHDA and CDR2 SQIVND (reference sequence). V was clipped by 3 bases and J by 5 bases, with 8 bases between them. This CDR3 is 13 amino acids long. The CDR3 bases are TGTGCCAGTAGTATTGGCGGAGACAATGAGCAGTTCTTC. Residues: CASSIGGDNEQFF.